These 13 T cell receptor beta chains were sequenced from one sample in a study of CD8 T cells in Susac syndrome. RNA amounts of roughly 0.45 to 1 ug underwent reverse transcription with random hexamers. TCRdb itself ran the immunoSEQ multiplex PCR reads through MiXCR, one entry per CDR3 protein. Of approximately 220,000 distinct CDR3 sequences in the sample, approximately 95% are singletons; the top ten hold 0.082%. The sequencing sample was made of CD4+ T cells from PBMCs. These receptors were collected from a human donor with multiple sclerosis.

The chain has TRBV7-2 and TRBJ2-2; 7 positions match TRBD1. This CDR3 comprises 13 residues. Trimming took 4 bases from V and 6 from J; bases not matched to a gene: 2. Germline lookup yields CDR1 SGHTA and CDR2 FQGNSA. Here the CDR3 reads CASSSDRPGELFF. CDR3 bases: TGTGCCAGCAGCTCGGACAGGCCCGGGGAGCTGTTTTTT.

The V call is TRBV7-2, the J call TRBJ2-5; 8 bases line up with TRBD2. The CDR3 spans 15 residues. V shed 5 bases and J 1 base; nucleotides not matched to a gene: 6. In germline, CDR1 is SGHTA, CDR2 FQGNSA. CDR3 DNA sequence: TGTGCCAGCAGCCCCCGCGGGACTAGCCAAGAGACCCAGTACTTC. Encoded protein: CASSPRGTSQETQYF.

The CDR3 region is CAWALQDIYGYTF. DNA for the CDR3: TGTGCCTGGGCCCTACAGGACATCTATGGCTACACCTTC. The J gene is TRBJ1-2, the V gene TRBV30; maybe TRBD1 (5 bases). V was shortened by 5 bases and J by 4 bases, with 14 bases between the two germline ends. CDR3 size: 13 residues. Germline V lookup: CDR1 GTSNPN, CDR2 SVGIG (reference sequence).

The chain employs TRBV29-1 and TRBJ2-1, with 14 bases lining up with TRBD2. From germline, CDR1 is SQVTM and CDR2 ANQGSEA. Unmatched junction bases numbered 5, after V lost 1 base and J lost 9 bases. The CDR3 runs to 15 residues. The CDR3 loop is CSVEVGTSGGGEQFF. CDR3 bases: TGCAGCGTTGAAGTGGGGACTAGCGGGGGAGGTGAGCAGTTCTTC.

The chain is built from TRBV2 and TRBJ2-1; D gene ambiguous. Per the germline V gene, CDR1 is SNHLY and CDR2 is FYNNEI. The ends were cut back, 9 bases at V and 3 bases at J, with 6 bases in the middle. CDR3 length: 11 amino acids. This CDR3 reads CARTRYNEQFF. CDR3 coding DNA: TGTGCCAGGACTCGCTACAATGAGCAGTTCTTC.

This chain connects TRBV5-1 to TRBJ2-7, with TRBD1 identical over 8 bases. CDR1 and CDR2 (germline): SGHRS, YFSETQ. After removal of 0 bases from V and 5 bases from J, the junction contained 4 bases not matched to a gene. The CDR3 totals 14 residues. CDR3 amino acids: CASSLVGGQDEQYV. Written as DNA, the CDR3 is TGCGCCAGCAGCTTGGTCGGGGGACAGGACGAGCAGTACGTC.

CDR3 nucleotide sequence: TGCGCCAGCAGCCAAGGGACTAGCGGGGGGGCCGGAGAGGAGACCCAGTACTTC. As protein: CASSQGTSGGAGEETQYF. The chain is built from TRBV4-1 and TRBJ2-5; 15 bases agree with TRBD2. Germline CDR1 reads MGHRA; CDR2 reads YSYEKL. The trim removed 1 base at V and 5 bases at J, leaving 8 bases unmatched. The CDR3 length is 18 residues.

The chain employs TRBV10-3 and TRBJ1-2; D not certain. This CDR3 is 12 amino acids long. V lost 6 bases and J lost 3, with 8 bases in between. CDR1 and CDR2 (germline): ENHRY, SYGVKD. The DNA for the CDR3 is TGTGCCATCAGCGGACTGGACTATGGCTACACCTTC. Protein: CAISGLDYGYTF.

This sequence joins TRBV12-3 or TRBV12-4 and TRBJ1-4, with D tentatively TRBD1 (5 bases). This CDR3 is 14 amino acids long. The V end lost 7 bases, the J end lost 4 bases, and 13 bases lay between the germline ends. As DNA, the CDR3 is TGTGCCAGCACCGAGGCAGGGATTAATGAAAAACTGTTTTTT. Translation gives CASTEAGINEKLFF.

CDR3 protein: CATSRPNRTPQHF. The CDR3, as DNA: TGTGCCACCAGCAGGCCCAACCGTACGCCCCAGCATTTT. V is TRBV15 and J is TRBJ1-5; D gene ambiguous. Germline V gene lookup returns CDR1 LNHNV and CDR2 YYDKDF (reference sequence). CDR3 length equals 13 residues. Trimming removed 3 bases from V and 9 bases from J, with 12 bases in between. The full variable domain, completed using reference TRBV15 and TRBJ1-5, is DAMVIQNPRYQVTQFGKPVTLSCSQTLNHNVMYWYQQKSSQAPKLLFHYYDKDFNNEADTPDNFQSRRPNTSFCFLDIRSPGLGDTAMYLCATSRPNRTPQHFGDGTRLSIL.

V is TRBV5-6 and J is TRBJ1-2; 10 nucleotides align to TRBD1. The CDR3 has 13 residues. The trim removed 3 bases at V and 5 bases at J, leaving 1 base unmatched. CDR1 and CDR2 from the germline V gene are SGHDT and YYEEEE. The CDR3 DNA follows: TGTGCCAGCAGCTCGGACAGGGGGTATGGCTACACCTTC. Translated, it gives CASSSDRGYGYTF.

The rearrangement uses TRBV27 and TRBJ1-1; D is unresolved. The CDR3 covers 15 residues. V was clipped by 6 bases and J by 0 bases, with 14 bases between them. Germline lookup yields CDR1 MNHEY and CDR2 SMNVEV (reference sequence). In nucleotides, the CDR3 is TGTGCCAGCAGCTACTACCCGCGTATGAACACTGAAGCTTTCTTT. This codes for CASSYYPRMNTEAFF.

The chain employs TRBV12-5 and TRBJ1-2, with D hard to call. The ends were cut back, 5 bases at V and 8 bases at J, with 15 bases in the middle. The CDR3 loop spans 13 amino acids. Per germline, CDR1 LGHNT and CDR2 FRNRAP. Written as DNA, the CDR3 is TGTGCTAGTGGTGCCGACCACTTTGGCGGCTACACCTTC. This gives the protein CASGADHFGGYTF.